This TCR beta chain was found in a study of T cell responses to AZD1222 COVID-19 vaccine. Findings and limits, study-wide: Donors were largely white British and mainly female; clonal diversity was possibly underestimated. Regions 160-218 and 743-854 dominated among vaccine-associated CD4 TCRs spanning spike.

The assay was immunoSEQ multiplex PCR, and TCRdb's table has in-frame clones only and misses some. The sample consists of around 62,000 clones, about 90% of them appearing once. A word on this clone: Its antigen remains unknown.

Germline CDR1 reads MDHEN; CDR2 reads SYDVKM. Trimming stripped 5 bases from V and 8 bases from J, with 12 bases between. This CDR3 has 13 amino acids. The TCR comes from an adult in good health. This chain connects TRBV28 to TRBJ1-4; unclear D gene. The input for sequencing was peripheral blood, taken on day 0 of AZD1222 vaccination. CDR3 coding DNA: TGTGCCAGCAGTCTTTACCAATGGGAAAAACTGTTTTTT. Encoded protein: CASSLYQWEKLFF.